One sample yielded the 6 T cell receptor beta chains listed below, sequenced in a study of blood T cells in healthy people across ages. PCR was performed a second time for about 6 to 12 cycles using a sample-barcoded 5' primer and a J-beta primer mix. TCRdb re-derived calls from the 5' RACE reads in MiXCR, one entry per CDR3 protein. The sample has around 1.5 million distinct CDR3 sequences; approximately 38% are singletons. Sequencing used blood. Source of these receptors: a woman between 18 and 29 years old in good health.

The chain recombines TRBV5-5 with TRBJ2-1, with D tentatively TRBD1 (6 bases). Trimming shortened V by 5 bases and J by 9 bases, and 27 bases separated the two germline ends. The germline V gene has CDR1 SGHKS and CDR2 YYEKEE (reference sequence). The CDR3 spans 17 residues. CDR3 in DNA: TGTGCCAGCAGGATACACTACAGGGCGCCCCCGGTTAGTGAGCAGTTCTTC. As protein: CASRIHYRAPPVSEQFF. Together with reference TRBV5-5 and TRBJ2-1, the CDR3 gives the full variable domain: DAGVTQSPTHLIKTRGQQVTLRCSPISGHKSVSWYQQVLGQGPQFIFQYYEKEERGRGNFPDRFSARQFPNYSSELNVNALLLGDSALYLCASRIHYRAPPVSEQFFGPGTRLTVL.

The chain couples TRBV5-1 to TRBJ1-6, with D perhaps TRBD1 (5 bases). In germline, CDR1 is SGHRS, CDR2 YFSETQ. This CDR3 is 14 amino acids long. Trimming stripped 5 bases from V and 8 bases from J, with 14 bases between. CDR3 in amino acids: CASRNRDGDSPLHF. CDR3 DNA sequence: TGCGCCAGCAGGAACCGGGACGGAGATTCACCCCTCCACTTT.

V gene TRBV20-1 combines with J gene TRBJ2-1, with D hard to call. V lost 0 bases and J 3 bases, leaving 6 bases between the germline ends. Germline values: CDR1 DFQATT, CDR2 SNEGSKA (reference sequence). The CDR3 totals 13 residues. CDR3 DNA: TGCAGTGCTAGAGAGGACCGCTACAATGAGCAGTTCTTC. Translated: CSAREDRYNEQFF.

This chain joins TRBV29-1 and TRBJ2-5; 13 nucleotides line up with TRBD2. The CDR3 has 19 amino acids. V shed 2 bases, J shed 11 bases, and the junction held 23 bases outside the gene matches. Germline loops: CDR1 SQVTM, CDR2 ANQGSEA. In nucleotides, the CDR3 is TGCAGCGTTGAACCCCATGGACTAGCGGGAGCTTCCCCCGGGGTTGAGCAGTACTTC. Its protein is CSVEPHGLAGASPGVEQYF.

This chain uses TRBV7-2 with TRBJ1-6; D gene ambiguous. From germline, CDR1 is SGHTA and CDR2 FQGNSA. V gave up 3 bases and J gave up 5 bases, with 5 bases separating them. CDR3 length equals 13 residues. CDR3 coding DNA: TGTGCCAGCAGCTTCTTTGATAATTCACCCCTCCACTTT. As protein: CASSFFDNSPLHF.

V and J are TRBV20-1 and TRBJ1-6; TRBD1 might be the D (6 bases). In germline, CDR1 is DFQATT, CDR2 SNEGSKA (reference sequence). The CDR3 runs to 16 residues. V was shortened by 5 bases and J by 5 bases, with 19 bases between the two germline ends. DNA of the CDR3: TGCAGTGCTCCCATAGGGGGGGGCGCAGATAATTCACCCCTCCACTTT. Translated, it gives CSAPIGGGADNSPLHF.